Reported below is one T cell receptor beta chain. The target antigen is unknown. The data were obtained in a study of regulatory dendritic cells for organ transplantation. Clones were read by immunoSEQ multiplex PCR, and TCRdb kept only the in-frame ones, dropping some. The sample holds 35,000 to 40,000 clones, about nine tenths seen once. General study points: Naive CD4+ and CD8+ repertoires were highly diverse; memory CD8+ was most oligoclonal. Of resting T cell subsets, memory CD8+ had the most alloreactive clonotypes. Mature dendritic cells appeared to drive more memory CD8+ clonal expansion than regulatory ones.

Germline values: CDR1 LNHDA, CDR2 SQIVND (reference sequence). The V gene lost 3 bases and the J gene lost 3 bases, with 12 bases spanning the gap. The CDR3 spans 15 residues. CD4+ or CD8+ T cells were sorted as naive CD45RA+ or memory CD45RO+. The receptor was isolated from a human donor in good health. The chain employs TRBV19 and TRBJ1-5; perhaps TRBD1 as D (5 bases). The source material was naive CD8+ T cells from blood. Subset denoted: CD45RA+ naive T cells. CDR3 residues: CASSMGQGSNQPQHF. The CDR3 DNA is TGTGCCAGTAGTATGGGGCAGGGATCCAATCAGCCCCAGCATTTT.